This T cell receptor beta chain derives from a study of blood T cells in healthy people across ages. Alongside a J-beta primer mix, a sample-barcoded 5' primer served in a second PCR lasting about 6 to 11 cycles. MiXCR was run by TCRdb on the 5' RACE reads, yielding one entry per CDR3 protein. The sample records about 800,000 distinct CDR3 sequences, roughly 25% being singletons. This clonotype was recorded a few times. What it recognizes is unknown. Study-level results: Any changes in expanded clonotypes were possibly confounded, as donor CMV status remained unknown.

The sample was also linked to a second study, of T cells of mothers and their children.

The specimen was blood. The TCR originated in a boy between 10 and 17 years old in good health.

CDR3 sequence (DNA): TGTGCCACCAGTGATCTAGCGGGGGGGCGTGGAGATACGCAGTATTTT. Protein sequence: CATSDLAGGRGDTQYF. The chain employs TRBV24-1 and TRBJ2-3; TRBD2 matches 12 bases. V lost 3 bases and J lost 5; bases outside the gene matches: 5. The germline V gene encodes CDR1 KGHDR and CDR2 SFDVKD. This CDR3 region has 16 residues.